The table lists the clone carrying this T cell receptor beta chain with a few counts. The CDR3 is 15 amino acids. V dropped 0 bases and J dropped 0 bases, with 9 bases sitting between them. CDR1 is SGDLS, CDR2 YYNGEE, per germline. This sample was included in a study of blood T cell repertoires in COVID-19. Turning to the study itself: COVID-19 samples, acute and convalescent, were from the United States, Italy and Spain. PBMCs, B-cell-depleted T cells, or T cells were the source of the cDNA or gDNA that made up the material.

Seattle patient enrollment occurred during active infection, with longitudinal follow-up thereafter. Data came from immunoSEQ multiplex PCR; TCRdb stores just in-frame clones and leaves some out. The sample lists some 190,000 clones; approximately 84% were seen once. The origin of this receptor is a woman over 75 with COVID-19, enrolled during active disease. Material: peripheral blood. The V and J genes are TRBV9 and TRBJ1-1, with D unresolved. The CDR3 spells CASSVVGSMNTEAFF. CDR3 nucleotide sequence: TGTGCCAGCAGCGTAGTTGGGAGCATGAACACTGAAGCTTTCTTT.